The clone carrying this TCR beta chain was detected ten times or more. What it binds is not known. Time point here: persistent/refractory GD, antithyroid drugs over 5 years with positive TRAb. The authors made the TCR library using RNA they extracted from PBMCs. iRepertoire HTBI primers and Arm-PCR of CDR3 regions built TCR beta libraries. Using its own MiXCR run on the multiplex PCR reads, TCRdb lists one record per CDR3 protein. The data show hundreds of thousands of distinct CDR3 sequences, more than 20% seen once. These data are taken from a study of regulatory T cells in long-lasting Graves disease. Study-wide results and limits: TCR diversity was lower in persistent Graves' patients (versus newly diagnosed ones).

Germline V gene sequence: CDR1 SGHAT, CDR2 FQNNGV. Germline trimming cut 5 bases from V and 6 bases from J; bases unmatched to any gene: 6. The CDR3 has 16 amino acids. The source material was peripheral blood mononuclear cells (PBMCs), sampled when the disease was refractory, from a patient treated with antithyroid drugs. The V and J genes are TRBV11-2 and TRBJ2-2; 13 bases match TRBD2. The clonotype originates from a female donor with Graves disease. As DNA, the CDR3 is TGTGCCAGCAGCCCGCGACTAGCGGGAGGTTCCGGGGAGCTGTTTTTT. Translated: CASSPRLAGGSGELFF.